Each of the 2 T cell receptor beta chains below was sequenced from the same sample in a study of T-cell reconstitution after alpha-beta-depleted transplantation in children. Unique molecular identifiers were built into the TCRbeta library. Each CDR3 protein gets one entry after TCRdb re-called the PCR reads with MiXCR. The sample carries around 480,000 distinct CDR3 sequences, 30% to 35% recorded once. This sample comprised PBMCs from the stem cell graft donor, obtained from the stem cell graft. These receptors came from a human donor who donated a stem cell graft to a child with aplastic anemia.

The V and J genes are TRBV18 and TRBJ1-3, with D uncertain. V lost 5 bases and J lost 6, with 8 bases in between. The CDR3 is 12 amino acids. In germline, CDR1 is KGHSH, CDR2 LQKENI. CDR3 region: CASSSSANTIYF. CDR3 DNA: TGTGCCAGCTCATCTTCGGCAAACACCATATATTTT.

V gene TRBV29-1 combines with J gene TRBJ2-5; D is perhaps TRBD2 (7 bases). Germline V gene data show CDR1 as SQVTM and CDR2 as ANQGSEA. The CDR3 extends over 14 amino acids. V dropped 2 bases and J dropped 4 bases, with 14 bases sitting between them. The CDR3 loop reads CSVEYRGGGETQYF. The CDR3 DNA sequence: TGCAGCGTTGAATATAGGGGAGGGGGAGAGACCCAGTACTTC.